The next 13 T cell receptor beta chains were all read from a single sample in a study of OX40 agonist ivuxolimab in advanced cancers. Assay used: immunoSEQ multiplex PCR; TCRdb lists only in-frame clones, some missing. The sample includes approximately 67,000 clones, approximately 84% of them seen just once. The sequences come from CD4+ or CD8+ T cells sorted from blood, collected in a trial of the OX40 agonist ivuxolimab. The receptor source for this set is an adult with an advanced solid tumor such as melanoma, head and neck, liver or kidney cancer.

The V gene is TRBV6-1, the J gene TRBJ1-1, with D hard to call. V gave up 2 bases and J gave up 1 base, with 11 bases separating them. This CDR3 contains 15 residues. The germline gives CDR1 MNHNS, CDR2 SASEGT. In DNA, the CDR3 is TGTGCCAGCAGTGAACTGGGGTGGGGGAACACTGAAGCTTTCTTT. As protein: CASSELGWGNTEAFF.

V gene TRBV4-3 combines with J gene TRBJ2-6; no definite D call. CDR1 and CDR2 (germline): LGHNA, YSLEER. This CDR3 comprises 17 residues. Trimming took off 1 base at V and 0 bases at J, with 10 bases between the two ends. CDR3: CASSQGNPYSGANVLTF. DNA of the CDR3: TGCGCCAGCAGCCAAGGGAATCCTTACTCTGGGGCCAACGTCCTGACTTTC.

V gene TRBV7-9 combines with J gene TRBJ2-3; 8 bases match TRBD2. The V and J ends lost 4 bases and 2 bases, in that order; junction bases with no gene match: 2. Germline-derived CDR1 and CDR2 are SEHNR and FQNEAQ (reference sequence). This CDR3 comprises 14 residues. The CDR3 protein is CASSSAGATDTQYF. The DNA for the CDR3 is TGTGCCAGCAGCTCAGCGGGGGCCACAGATACGCAGTATTTT.

This chain links TRBV19 with TRBJ2-7; maybe TRBD1 (6 bases). CDR1 LNHDA and CDR2 SQIVND come from the germline V gene (reference sequence). This CDR3 contains 14 residues. V was clipped by 3 bases and J by 0 bases, with 9 bases between them. The DNA of the CDR3 is TGTGCCAGTAGTATCCAGGGGTACTCCTACGAGCAGTACTTC. Its protein product is CASSIQGYSYEQYF.

The chain couples TRBV4-1 to TRBJ2-1, with 15 nucleotides matching TRBD2. Germline CDR1 and CDR2: MGHRA and YSYEKL. V lost 5 bases and J lost 9; bases outside the gene matches: 11. This CDR3 region has 17 residues. This chain's CDR3 is CASSLGHGLAGGGEQFF. As DNA, the CDR3 is TGCGCCAGCAGCTTGGGGCACGGACTAGCGGGAGGGGGTGAGCAGTTCTTC.

CDR3 amino acids: CASSLLTSTGELFF. CDR3 DNA sequence: TGTGCCAGCAGCTTATTGACCTCTACCGGGGAGCTGTTTTTT. J is TRBJ2-2 and V is TRBV7-3, with unresolved D. CDR1 SGHTA and CDR2 FQGTGA come from the germline V gene. Between the trimmed V and J ends, which lost 2 bases and 5 bases, there was a span of 9 bases. This CDR3 is built from 14 residues. The variable domain in full, with the rest retrieved from reference TRBV7-3 and TRBJ2-2, is GAGVSQTPSNKVTEKGKYVELRCDPISGHTALYWYRQSLGQGPEFLIYFQGTGAADDSGLPNDRFFAVRPEGSVSTLKIQRTERGDSAVYLCASSLLTSTGELFFGEGSRLTVL.

The rearrangement joins TRBV5-4 to TRBJ2-2; TRBD1 aligns across 9 bases. J gave up 6 bases and V 3 bases, and 9 bases lay outside the gene matches. The CDR3 spans 16 residues. From germline, CDR1 is SGHNT and CDR2 YYREEE (reference sequence). This CDR3 is CASSSPWDREAGELFF. CDR3 nucleotides: TGTGCCAGCAGCTCACCTTGGGACAGGGAAGCCGGGGAGCTGTTTTTT.

The V call is TRBV19, the J call TRBJ2-7; 9 bases match TRBD2. Germline V CDR1 and CDR2: LNHDA, SQIVND (reference sequence). The CDR3 sequence is 15 residues long. The ends lost 5 bases at V and 2 bases at J; junction bases unmatched: 7. CDR3 DNA: TGTGCCAGTAGTCCAGGACTAGCGCCAACCTACGAGCAGTACTTC. Translating it yields CASSPGLAPTYEQYF. Full variable domain (rest looked up from reference TRBV19 and TRBJ2-7): DGGITQSPKYLFRKEGQNVTLSCEQNLNHDAMYWYRQDPGQGLRLIYYSQIVNDFQKGDIAEGYSVSREKKESFPLTVTSAQKNPTAFYLCASSPGLAPTYEQYFGPGTRLTVT.

This clone was detected once. This chain links TRBV2 with TRBJ1-2, with TRBD1 identical over 9 bases. The junction had 4 bases not matched to a gene; V was cut back by 5 bases and J by 6 bases. Germline CDR1 reads SNHLY; CDR2 reads FYNNEI. The length of the CDR3 is 13 residues. This CDR3 reads CASSKTGGDGYTF. The CDR3 DNA is TGTGCCAGCAGTAAAACAGGGGGCGATGGCTACACCTTC.

This chain connects TRBV7-6 to TRBJ2-3, with 12 bases identical to TRBD2. The length of the CDR3 is 16 residues. Germline CDR1 and CDR2: SGHVS and FNYEAQ. V shed 6 bases and J 2 bases; nucleotides not matched to a gene: 6. CDR3 DNA: TGTGCCAGCAGTCAACTAGCGGGGGGCCTCACAGATACGCAGTATTTT. It yields the protein CASSQLAGGLTDTQYF.

The chain has TRBV7-2 and TRBJ2-1; no firm D call. The CDR3 loop spans 15 amino acids. V dropped 2 bases and J dropped 0 bases, with 8 bases sitting between them. Germline CDR1 reads SGHTA; CDR2 reads FQGNSA. The CDR3 DNA reads as TGTGCCAGCAGCTTAACGGGTCACTCCTACAATGAGCAGTTCTTC. It translates to CASSLTGHSYNEQFF.

This chain connects TRBV4-1 to TRBJ2-3; the D gene could be TRBD1 or TRBD2 (5 bases each). The CDR3 length is 15 residues. Germline V gives CDR1 MGHRA, CDR2 YSYEKL. V lost 5 bases and J lost 7, with 19 bases in between. CDR3 nucleotides: TGCGCCAGCAGCGACGCCGGGGCAGGAAGAAATACGCAGTATTTT. It specifies CASSDAGAGRNTQYF.

The V and J genes are TRBV7-9 and TRBJ2-7, with 8 bases matching TRBD1. Germline trimming cut 0 bases from V and 2 bases from J; bases unmatched to any gene: 3. This CDR3 contains 15 residues. CDR1 and CDR2 (germline): SEHNR, FQNEAQ (reference sequence). CDR3 sequence (DNA): TGTGCCAGCAGCTTAGCCGGGACAGGCCCCTACGAGCAGTACTTC. This encodes CASSLAGTGPYEQYF.